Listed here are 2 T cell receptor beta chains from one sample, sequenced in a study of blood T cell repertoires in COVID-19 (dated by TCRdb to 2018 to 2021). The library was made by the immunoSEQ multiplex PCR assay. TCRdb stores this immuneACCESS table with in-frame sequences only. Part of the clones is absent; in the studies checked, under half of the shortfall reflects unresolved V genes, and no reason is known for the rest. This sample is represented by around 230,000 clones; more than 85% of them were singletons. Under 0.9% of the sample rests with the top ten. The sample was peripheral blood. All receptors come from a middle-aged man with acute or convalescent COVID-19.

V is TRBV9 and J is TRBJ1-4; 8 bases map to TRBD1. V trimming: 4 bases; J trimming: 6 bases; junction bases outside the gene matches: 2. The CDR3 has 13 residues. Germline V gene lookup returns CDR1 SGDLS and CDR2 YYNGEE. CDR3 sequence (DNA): TGTGCCAGCAGCCGGACAGGGTATGAAAAACTGTTTTTT. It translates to CASSRTGYEKLFF.

Here the CDR3 DNA reads TGTGCCAGTAGTCTGGGGACTAGCGGGGTTGACTCCTACGAGCAGTACTTC. Amino acids: CASSLGTSGVDSYEQYF. V and J are TRBV19 and TRBJ2-7; 13 bases agree with TRBD2. V shed 5 bases and J 0 bases; nucleotides not matched to a gene: 7. This CDR3 is 17 amino acids long. Germline assignment: CDR1 LNHDA and CDR2 SQIVND (reference sequence).